A single TCR beta chain is shown here with its context. Its cognate antigen is unknown. This specimen comes from a study of cytomegalovirus exposure and HLA in healthy donors. Overall study results and limits: That first-cohort TCR clusters tended to co-occur in the roughly 110 validation repertoires was found in a later analysis. Researchers reported that a few CMV-associated chains were confirmed in vitro as CMV antigen-specific. Overall, roughly 170 TCR beta chains were annotated as cytomegalovirus-associated.

The table came from immunoSEQ multiplex PCR; TCRdb's copy has only in-frame clones and leaves some out. The sample carries some 260,000 clones, roughly 90% recorded once. From the roughly 120-subject validation cohort, which was separate from the roughly 700-subject first cohort, the donors were drawn. The specimen was PBMCs. The sequence derives from a man younger than 35 in good health and CMV-seropositive.

CDR3 in amino acids: CASSPTRGSDTQYF. The CDR3 DNA is TGTGCCAGCAGCCCTACGAGGGGGTCAGATACGCAGTATTTT. The chain employs TRBV11-2 and TRBJ2-3; D may be TRBD1 (6 bases). Germline CDR1 and CDR2: SGHAT and FQNNGV. The CDR3 totals 14 residues. Deletions cut 5 bases from V and 4 bases from J, with 13 bases between. Variable domain in full (rest from reference TRBV11-2 and TRBJ2-3): EAGVAQSPRYKIIEKRQSVAFWCNPISGHATLYWYQQILGQGPKLLIQFQNNGVVDDSQLPKDRFSAERLKGVDSTLKIQPAKLEDSAVYLCASSPTRGSDTQYFGPGTRLTVL.